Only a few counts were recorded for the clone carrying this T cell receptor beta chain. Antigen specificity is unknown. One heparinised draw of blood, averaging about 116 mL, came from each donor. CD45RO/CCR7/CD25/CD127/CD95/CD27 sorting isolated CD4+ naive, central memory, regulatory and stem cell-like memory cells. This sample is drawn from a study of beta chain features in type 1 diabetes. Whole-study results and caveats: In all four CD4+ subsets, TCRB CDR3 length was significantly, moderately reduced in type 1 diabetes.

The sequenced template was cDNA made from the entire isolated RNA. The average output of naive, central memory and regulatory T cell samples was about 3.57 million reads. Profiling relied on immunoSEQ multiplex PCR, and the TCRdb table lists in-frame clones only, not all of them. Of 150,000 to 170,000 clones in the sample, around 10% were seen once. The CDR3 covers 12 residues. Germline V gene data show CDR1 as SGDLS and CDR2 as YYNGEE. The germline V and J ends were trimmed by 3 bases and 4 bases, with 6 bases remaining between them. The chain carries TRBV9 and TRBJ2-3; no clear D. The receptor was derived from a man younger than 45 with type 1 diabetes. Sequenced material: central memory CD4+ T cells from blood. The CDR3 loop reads CASSGYSDTQYF. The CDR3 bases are TGTGCCAGCAGCGGATACTCAGATACGCAGTATTTT. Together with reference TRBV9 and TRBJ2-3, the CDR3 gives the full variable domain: DSGVTQTPKHLITATGQRVTLRCSPRSGDLSVYWYQQSLDQGLQFLIQYYNGEERAKGNILERFSAQQFPDLHSELNLSSLELGDSALYFCASSGYSDTQYFGPGTRLTVL.